Listed below are T cell receptor beta chains from one sample, sequenced in a study of human T cells and chemical hapten exposure. One entry per CDR3 protein, called by TCRdb with MiXCR from the RACE reads. The sample has over 70,000 distinct CDR3 sequences; under 14% are singletons. This sample comprised whole blood, obtained in connection with sensitization to the hapten diphenylcyclopropenone (DPC). The source is a man younger than 35 with alopecia areata. Some clones in this sample may be carry-over from other donors' samples. CDR3s include the opening cysteine and the closing phenylalanine or tryptophan. Each record gives: D gene, clone size, J gene, V gene, CDR3 DNA, CDR3 protein. D genes are given only for firm matches. Size tells how often a clone was seen (once, few, many) or the class of an expanded clone, and some rows leave it out.

D gene: NA; clone size: few; J gene: TRBJ2-5; V gene: TRBV7-8; CDR3 DNA: TGTGCCAGCAGCGGCTCGACGTATGTCGGGGGCCAGTACTTC; CDR3 protein: CASSGSTYVGGQYF
D gene: NA; clone size: many; J gene: TRBJ2-1; V gene: TRBV6-4; CDR3 DNA: TGTGCCAGCAGTGAAGGAGTGGAGCCTTACAATGAGCAGTTCTTC; CDR3 protein: CASSEGVEPYNEQFF
D gene: NA; clone size: NA; J gene: TRBJ1-1; V gene: TRBV18; CDR3 DNA: TGTGCCAGCTCACCGGACGCGGGCGAAGCTTTCTTT; CDR3 protein: CASSPDAGEAFF
D gene: TRBD1; clone size: NA; J gene: TRBJ2-7; V gene: TRBV13; CDR3 DNA: TGTGCCAGCAGCTTAGCCGGGACAGGGGGGGACTACGAGCAGTACTTC; CDR3 protein: CASSLAGTGGDYEQYF
D gene: NA; clone size: NA; J gene: TRBJ2-7; V gene: TRBV5-6; CDR3 DNA: TGTGCCAGCAGCCGGACCCCGGACAACTACGAGCAGTACTTC; CDR3 protein: CASSRTPDNYEQYF
D gene: TRBD1; clone size: NA; J gene: TRBJ1-2; V gene: TRBV27; CDR3 DNA: TGTGCCAGCAGTCCTCTTCGGACAGGGGGCACCAACTATGGCTACACCTTC; CDR3 protein: CASSPLRTGGTNYGYTF
D gene: NA; clone size: NA; J gene: TRBJ1-6; V gene: TRBV27; CDR3 DNA: TGTGCCAGCAACCTTTTCGGGGCGCCTGATTCACCCCTCCACTTT; CDR3 protein: CASNLFGAPDSPLHF
D gene: NA; clone size: few; J gene: TRBJ2-5; V gene: TRBV19; CDR3 DNA: TGTGCCAGTAGTATATCTGCGTACCAAGAGACCCAGTACTTC; CDR3 protein: CASSISAYQETQYF
D gene: TRBD1; clone size: NA; J gene: TRBJ2-3; V gene: TRBV29-1; CDR3 DNA: TGCAGCGCCGACAGGGGATCTAGCACAGATACGCAGTATTTT; CDR3 protein: CSADRGSSTDTQYF
D gene: TRBD1; clone size: NA; J gene: TRBJ2-3; V gene: TRBV12-3/TRBV12-4; CDR3 DNA: TGTGCCAGCAGTCCGCTGACAGGGGGATACACAGATACGCAGTATTTT; CDR3 protein: CASSPLTGGYTDTQYF
D gene: TRBD1; clone size: many; J gene: TRBJ1-6; V gene: TRBV11-2; CDR3 DNA: TGTGCCAGCAGACGGGACAGGGGTCGCCCCGGCACCTATAATTCACCCCTCCACTTT; CDR3 protein: CASRRDRGRPGTYNSPLHF
D gene: NA; clone size: NA; J gene: TRBJ2-1; V gene: TRBV11-3; CDR3 DNA: TGTGCCAGCAGCGAATCAGGGGTCTCCTACAATGAGCAGTTCTTC; CDR3 protein: CASSESGVSYNEQFF
D gene: NA; clone size: few; J gene: TRBJ2-7; V gene: TRBV11-2; CDR3 DNA: TGTGCCAGCAGGGACCCCGGGACGGGATCCTACGAGCAGTACTTC; CDR3 protein: CASRDPGTGSYEQYF
D gene: NA; clone size: few; J gene: TRBJ1-1; V gene: TRBV29-1; CDR3 DNA: TGCAGCGTTGTTAACACGAAAGGCACTGAAGCTTTCTTT; CDR3 protein: CSVVNTKGTEAFF
D gene: NA; clone size: NA; J gene: TRBJ1-1; V gene: TRBV27; CDR3 DNA: TGTGCCAGCAGTCTCATTGGACGAGCGGCTGAAGCTTTCTTT; CDR3 protein: CASSLIGRAAEAFF
D gene: NA; clone size: many; J gene: TRBJ2-5; V gene: TRBV5-6; CDR3 DNA: TGTGCCAGCAGCCCAGGACAGCACTCCCAAGAGACCCAGTACTTC; CDR3 protein: CASSPGQHSQETQYF
D gene: NA; clone size: many; J gene: TRBJ2-5; V gene: TRBV5-1; CDR3 DNA: TGCGCCAGCAGCTTGGGGACACAAGAGACCCAGTACTTC; CDR3 protein: CASSLGTQETQYF